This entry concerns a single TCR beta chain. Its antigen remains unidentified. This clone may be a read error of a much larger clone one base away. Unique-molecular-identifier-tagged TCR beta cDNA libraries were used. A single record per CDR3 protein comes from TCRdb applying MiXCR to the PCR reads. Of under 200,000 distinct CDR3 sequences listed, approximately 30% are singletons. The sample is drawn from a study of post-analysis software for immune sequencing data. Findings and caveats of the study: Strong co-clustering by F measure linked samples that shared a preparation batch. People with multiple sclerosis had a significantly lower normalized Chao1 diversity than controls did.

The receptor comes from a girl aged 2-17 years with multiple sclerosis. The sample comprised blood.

Here the CDR3 DNA reads TGCAGGGCTAGGGGGGAAGGAGATGGCTACACCTTC. This translates into CRARGEGDGYTF. V and J are TRBV20-1 and TRBJ1-2, with a weak D call TRBD1 (6 bases). The CDR3 is made up of 12 amino acids. Germline-derived CDR1 and CDR2 are DFQATT and SNEGSKA (reference sequence).